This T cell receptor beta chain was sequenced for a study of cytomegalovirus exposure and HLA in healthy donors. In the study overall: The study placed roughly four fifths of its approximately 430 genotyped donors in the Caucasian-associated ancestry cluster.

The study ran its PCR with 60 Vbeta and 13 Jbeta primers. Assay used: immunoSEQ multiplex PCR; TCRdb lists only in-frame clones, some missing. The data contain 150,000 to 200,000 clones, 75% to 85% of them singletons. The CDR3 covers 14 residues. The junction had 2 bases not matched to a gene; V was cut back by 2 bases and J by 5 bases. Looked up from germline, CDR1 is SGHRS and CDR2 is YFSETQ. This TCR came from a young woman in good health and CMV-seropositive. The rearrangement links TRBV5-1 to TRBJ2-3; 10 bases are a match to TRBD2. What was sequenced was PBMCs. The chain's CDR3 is CASSLAGGQDTQYF. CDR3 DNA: TGCGCCAGCAGCTTAGCGGGGGGGCAAGATACGCAGTATTTT.